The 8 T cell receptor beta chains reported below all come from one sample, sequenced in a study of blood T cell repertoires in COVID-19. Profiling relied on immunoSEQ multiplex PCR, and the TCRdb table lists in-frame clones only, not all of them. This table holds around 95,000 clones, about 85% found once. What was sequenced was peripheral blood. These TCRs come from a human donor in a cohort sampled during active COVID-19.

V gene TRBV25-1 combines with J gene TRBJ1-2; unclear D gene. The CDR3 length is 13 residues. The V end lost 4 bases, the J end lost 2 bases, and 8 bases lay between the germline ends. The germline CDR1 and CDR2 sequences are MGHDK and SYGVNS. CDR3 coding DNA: TGTGCCAGCAGTGCGAGGGAGAACTATGGCTACACCTTC. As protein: CASSARENYGYTF.

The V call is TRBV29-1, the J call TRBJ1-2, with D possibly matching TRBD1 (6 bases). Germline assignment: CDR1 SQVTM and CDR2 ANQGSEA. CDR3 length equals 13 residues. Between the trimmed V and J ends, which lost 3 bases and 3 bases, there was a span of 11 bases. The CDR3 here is CSVDGGEDYGYTF. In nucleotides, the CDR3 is TGCAGCGTTGATGGGGGCGAAGACTATGGCTACACCTTC.

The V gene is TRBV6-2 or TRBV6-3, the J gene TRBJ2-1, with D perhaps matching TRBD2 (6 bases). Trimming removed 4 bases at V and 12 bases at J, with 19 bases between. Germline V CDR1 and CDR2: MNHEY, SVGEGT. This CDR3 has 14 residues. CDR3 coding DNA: TGTGCCAGCAGTTCCGTAGGCGGAGGGGAGCGGCAGTTCTTC. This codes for CASSSVGGGERQFF.

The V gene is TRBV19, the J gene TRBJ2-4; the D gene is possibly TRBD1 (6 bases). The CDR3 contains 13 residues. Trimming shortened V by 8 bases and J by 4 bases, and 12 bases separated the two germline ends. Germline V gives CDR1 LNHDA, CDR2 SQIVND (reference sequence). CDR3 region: CASAPDRKNIQYF. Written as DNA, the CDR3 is TGTGCCAGTGCCCCGGACAGAAAAAACATTCAGTACTTC.

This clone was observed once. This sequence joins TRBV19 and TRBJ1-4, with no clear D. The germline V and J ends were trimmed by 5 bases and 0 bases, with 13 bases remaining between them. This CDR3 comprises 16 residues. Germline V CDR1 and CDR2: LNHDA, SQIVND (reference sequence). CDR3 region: CASSSPLLATNEKLFF. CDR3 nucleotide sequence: TGTGCCAGTAGTTCACCCCTACTTGCAACTAATGAAAAACTGTTTTTT.

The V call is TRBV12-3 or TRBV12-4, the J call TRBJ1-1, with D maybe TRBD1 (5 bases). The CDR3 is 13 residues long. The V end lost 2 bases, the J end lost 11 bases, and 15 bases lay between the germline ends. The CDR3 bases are TGTGCCAGCAGTTTATCCGGGGGGTTGAGGGCTTTCTTT. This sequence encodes CASSLSGGLRAFF.

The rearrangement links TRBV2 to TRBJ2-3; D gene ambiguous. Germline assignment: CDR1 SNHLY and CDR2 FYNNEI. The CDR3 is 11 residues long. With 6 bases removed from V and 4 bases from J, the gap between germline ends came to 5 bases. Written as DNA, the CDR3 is TGTGCCAGCAGCTCGGCAGATACGCAGTATTTT. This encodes CASSSADTQYF.

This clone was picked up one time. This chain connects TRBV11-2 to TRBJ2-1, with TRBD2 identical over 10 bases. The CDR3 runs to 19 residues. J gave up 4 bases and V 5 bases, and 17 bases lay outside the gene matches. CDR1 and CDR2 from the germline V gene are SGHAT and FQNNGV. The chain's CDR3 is CASSEHGTSVAKAYNEQFF. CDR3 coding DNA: TGTGCCAGCAGCGAACACGGGACTAGCGTAGCCAAGGCTTACAATGAGCAGTTCTTC.